The rows below give T cell receptor beta chains drawn from one sample of a study of T cell responses to AZD1222 COVID-19 vaccine. The assay was immunoSEQ multiplex PCR, and TCRdb's table has in-frame clones only and misses some. This sample carries 100,000 or so clones, about 87% of them seen once, and the ten largest clones take about 3%. The sample was peripheral blood, taken on day 0 of AZD1222 vaccination. The receptors here all came from an adult in good health. The CDR3 runs from the conserved cysteine through the conserved F or W. D genes are given only for firm matches.

V gene	J gene	D gene	CDR3 protein	CDR3 DNA
TRBV21-1	TRBJ1-1	.	CASSKSGGLEAFF	TGTGCCAGCAGCAAATCTGGCGGGCTTGAAGCTTTCTTT
TRBV9	TRBJ1-3	.	CASSVDRRRNTIYF	TGTGCCAGCAGCGTAGACAGACGGCGAAACACCATATATTTT
TRBV5-1	TRBJ2-3	TRBD2	CASSLRTSGGAGENTQYF	TGCGCCAGCAGCCTACGGACTAGCGGGGGGGCCGGGGAGAATACGCAGTATTTT
TRBV5-1	TRBJ1-3	.	CASSPEGGARNTIYF	TGCGCCAGCAGCCCCGAGGGGGGGGCACGAAACACCATATATTTT
TRBV12-3/TRBV12-4	TRBJ1-2	.	CASSLSGPYGYTF	TGTGCCAGCAGTTTATCCGGTCCCTATGGCTACACCTTC
TRBV30	TRBJ1-4	.	CAWSVRVREKLFF	TGTGCCTGGAGTGTACGGGTTCGGGAAAAACTGTTTTTT
TRBV3-1/TRBV3-2	TRBJ1-2	.	CASSQGLSLGGYTF	TGTGCCAGCAGCCAAGGACTTTCCTTGGGAGGCTACACCTTC
TRBV18	TRBJ2-3	TRBD2	CASSHTLLAGGPRTDTQYF	TGTGCCAGCTCACACACTCTACTAGCGGGGGGCCCCCGCACAGATACGCAGTATTTT
TRBV5-1	TRBJ1-2	.	CASSLDLGPYGYTF	TGCGCCAGCAGCTTGGATCTAGGCCCCTATGGCTACACCTTC
TRBV5-1	TRBJ1-6	.	CASSLAGGKSSYNSPLHF	TGCGCCAGCAGCTTGGCCGGGGGGAAGAGCTCCTATAATTCACCCCTCCACTTT
TRBV5-1	TRBJ1-2	.	CASSQNYGYTF	TGCGCCAGCAGCCAGAACTATGGCTACACCTTC